The 11 T cell receptor beta chains given below trace back to one sample, sequenced in a study of blood T cell repertoires in COVID-19. The protocol was immunoSEQ multiplex PCR, while the TCRdb copy is restricted to in-frame clones and leaves out a portion. The sample records roughly 360,000 clones, around nine tenths being singletons. Sequencing was done on a sample of PBMCs or T cells enriched from blood (not recorded which). All receptors derive from a woman between 25 and 40 years old with acute COVID-19.

This clone was found a few times. The chain combines TRBV5-1 with TRBJ1-2; 11 positions match TRBD1. Germline CDR1 is SGHRS and CDR2 is YFSETQ. This CDR3 has 15 amino acids. Germline trimming cut 4 bases from V and 6 bases from J; bases unmatched to any gene: 8. CDR3 region: CASSDRTGGTDGYTF. CDR3 sequence (DNA): TGCGCCAGCAGCGACCGGACAGGGGGCACAGATGGCTACACCTTC.

The chain uses TRBV4-1 and TRBJ1-2; 7 bases map to TRBD1. CDR3 length: 15 amino acids. Per germline, CDR1 MGHRA and CDR2 YSYEKL. Trimming cost V 4 bases and J 2 bases; bases outside gene matches: 7. In DNA, the CDR3 is TGCGCCAGCAGCCGATCAACAGGGGAAAACTATGGCTACACCTTC. Amino acids: CASSRSTGENYGYTF.

CDR3 nucleotides: TGCGCCGCCCGGGACAGCCAAGAGACCCAGTACTTC. Translated: CAARDSQETQYF. The chain employs TRBV10-2 and TRBJ2-5, with 7 positions matching TRBD1. The germline gives CDR1 WSHSY, CDR2 SAAADI. The CDR3 is 12 amino acids. The V segment lost 11 bases and the J segment 1 base; nucleotides outside the gene matches: 4.

V usage is TRBV9 and J usage is TRBJ1-2; no reliable D call. CDR1 SGDLS and CDR2 YYNGEE come from the germline V gene. The CDR3 has 15 residues. The germline V and J ends were trimmed by 0 bases and 0 bases, with 9 bases remaining between them. CDR3 DNA sequence: TGTGCCAGCAGCGTAGACCCACAAGCTAACTATGGCTACACCTTC. Residues: CASSVDPQANYGYTF.

The chain combines TRBV2 with TRBJ1-5; D not resolved. Germline V CDR1 and CDR2: SNHLY, FYNNEI. V was clipped by 3 bases and J by 1 base, with 10 bases between them. The CDR3 sequence is 15 residues long. The CDR3 region has the DNA TGTGCCAGCAGTGAGAGCAGGCCCAGCAATCAGCCCCAGCATTTT. Its translation is CASSESRPSNQPQHF.

The V call is TRBV27, the J call TRBJ2-7, with TRBD1 identical over 9 bases. The CDR3 totals 14 residues. Per germline, CDR1 MNHEY and CDR2 SMNVEV (reference sequence). The V segment lost 6 bases and the J segment 4 bases; nucleotides outside the gene matches: 7. CDR3 region: CASRLGQGLYEQYF. The CDR3 DNA follows: TGTGCCAGCAGGCTGGGACAGGGCTTGTACGAGCAGTACTTC.

This clone has just a few counts. The chain couples TRBV7-8 to TRBJ1-5, with TRBD1 identical over 11 bases. Germline V gene data show CDR1 as SGHVS and CDR2 as FQNEAQ. There are 15 residues in the CDR3. Losses at the gene ends were 3 bases for V and 5 bases for J; bases not matched to a gene: 3. CDR3 DNA: TGTGCCAGCAGCTTGGGACAGGGGGAGCATCAGCCCCAGCATTTT. This encodes CASSLGQGEHQPQHF.

This clone was detected only once. The J gene is TRBJ1-4, the V gene TRBV15; D remains ambiguous. This CDR3 region has 12 residues. Trimming took 6 bases from V and 2 from J, leaving 4 bases between them. CDR1 is LNHNV, CDR2 YYDKDF, per germline (reference sequence). CDR3 DNA: TGTGCCACCAGGGCCACTAATGAAAAACTGTTTTTT. It encodes CATRATNEKLFF.

This chain joins TRBV9 and TRBJ1-2; 9 bases align to TRBD1. J gave up 6 bases and V 4 bases, and 10 bases lay outside the gene matches. There are 15 residues in the CDR3. Germline CDR1 reads SGDLS; CDR2 reads YYNGEE. Written as DNA, the CDR3 is TGTGCCAGCAGCTTGCCACAGGGGGCTGTCAATGGCTACACCTTC. It is translated as CASSLPQGAVNGYTF.

CDR3 residues: CASRPWTGTAYEQYF. The CDR3 nucleotides read TGTGCCAGCAGACCCTGGACCGGGACAGCCTACGAGCAGTACTTC. The chain joins TRBV6-5 to TRBJ2-7; 7 bases are shared with TRBD1. The germline CDR1 and CDR2 sequences are MNHEY and SVGAGI. The CDR3 extends over 15 amino acids. V shed 6 bases and J 2 bases; nucleotides not matched to a gene: 10.

This clone was seen just once. The V call is TRBV28, the J call TRBJ1-3; D uncertain. CDR1 is MDHEN and CDR2 is SYDVKM in the germline V gene. The V and J ends lost 1 base and 3 bases respectively, with 16 bases between them. This CDR3 region has 17 residues. This CDR3 is CASSLSGSLHGGNTIYF. Here the CDR3 DNA reads TGTGCCAGCAGTTTATCGGGGTCCCTGCACGGTGGAAACACCATATATTTT.